This T cell receptor beta chain was sequenced during a study of control samples from healthy donors and cancer patients. TCRdb keeps only in-frame clones here, not all; method: immunoSEQ multiplex PCR. The sample lists under 200,000 clones, approximately 96% occurring once. With V trimmed by 5 bases and J by 1 base, 3 bases remained unmatched. Germline V gene data show CDR1 as SGHNT and CDR2 as YYREEE (reference sequence). This CDR3 has 14 amino acids. V and J are TRBV5-4 and TRBJ2-3, with 8 bases lining up with TRBD2. The sample was blood. This clonotype was sampled from a woman between 40 and 50 years old in good health. CDR3 protein: CASSSAGGTDTQYF. The CDR3 region has the DNA TGTGCCAGCAGTTCAGCGGGGGGCACAGATACGCAGTATTTT. Supplemented by reference TRBV5-4 and TRBJ2-3, the full variable domain reads ETGVTQSPTHLIKTRGQQVTLRCSSQSGHNTVSWYQQALGQGPQFIFQYYREEENGRGNFPPRFSGLQFPNYSSELNVNALELDDSALYLCASSSAGGTDTQYFGPGTRLTVL.